The sample holds a few counts of the clone carrying this TCR beta chain. What it binds is unknown. Per germline, CDR1 SGHTA and CDR2 FQGNSA. Trimming pared 5 bases from V and 5 bases from J, leaving 10 bases between. CDR3 size: 13 residues. Sequencing was performed with immunoSEQ multiplex PCR; in TCRdb, only in-frame clones are kept and a portion is missing. The table has about 27,000 clones, approximately 80% seen once. Under the ViraFEST assay, PBMC were stimulated with viral peptide pools so that antigen-specific CD4+ T cells expanded. Sequencing was performed afterwards. Subsequent to roughly 10 days of culture, CD4+ T cells were isolated. PCR showed that the person got SARS-CoV-2 infection at some point between March and December 2020. These data come from a study of vaccination effects on CD4 cells after COVID-19. Background on the study: Vaccination of participants consisted of two doses of either the BNT162b2 or mRNA-1273 vaccine. Study-level points and caveats: By a late point after vaccination, infection- and vaccine-induced clones had shrunk markedly through clonal contraction.

The TCR comes from a human donor who had a prior SARS-CoV-2 infection. This chain joins TRBV7-2 and TRBJ2-1; D remains ambiguous. Sample: CD4+ T cells from PBMCs cultured with HCoV-NL63 spike peptides, taken before COVID-19 vaccination. CDR3 protein: CASSRLTNNEQFF. In nucleotides, the CDR3 is TGTGCCAGCAGCCGCCTCACTAACAATGAGCAGTTCTTC.